This TCR beta chain was profiled in a study of control samples from healthy donors and cancer patients. Measured with immunoSEQ multiplex PCR; TCRdb has only the in-frame clones, and not every one. The sample records under 95,000 clones, approximately 80% being singletons. Germline V gene lookup returns CDR1 SGDLS and CDR2 YYNGEE. The CDR3 extends over 15 amino acids. The V end was cut by 3 bases, the J end by 5 bases, with 17 bases between. The origin of this receptor is a man over 45 in good health. J is TRBJ2-5 and V is TRBV9; D tentatively fits TRBD1 or TRBD2 (5 bases each). The specimen sequenced was blood. CDR3 region: CASSDPGTQRETQYF. The CDR3 DNA reads as TGTGCCAGCAGCGATCCCGGGACCCAGAGGGAGACCCAGTACTTC. The entire variable domain, with the rest obtained from reference TRBV9 and TRBJ2-5, is as follows: DSGVTQTPKHLITATGQRVTLRCSPRSGDLSVYWYQQSLDQGLQFLIQYYNGEERAKGNILERFSAQQFPDLHSELNLSSLELGDSALYFCASSDPGTQRETQYFGPGTRLLVL.